A selection of T cell receptor beta chains follows, all from one sample in a study of blood T cell repertoires in COVID-19. The data were produced by immunoSEQ multiplex PCR, yet TCRdb's version contains in-frame clones alone and is incomplete. The repertoire holds approximately 240,000 clones, with around 80% as singletons. Sample: peripheral blood. These receptors originate from a woman aged 60-75 years who had recovered from COVID-19. Each CDR3 is given with its conserved first and last residue. The D gene is left open where the match is weak. Expanded clones get a size class; other rows say once, few or many, or leave the size out.

V gene,J gene,D gene,clone size,CDR3 protein,CDR3 DNA
TRBV3-1/TRBV3-2,TRBJ1-6,TRBD1,.,CASSRGTGDSPLHF,TGTGCCAGCAGCCGAGGGACAGGGGATTCACCCCTCCACTTT
TRBV7-2,TRBJ1-2,.,.,CASSSPPGGNGYTF,TGTGCCAGCAGCTCACCCCCCGGAGGTAATGGCTACACCTTC
TRBV5-4,TRBJ2-1,.,.,CASNQAAPNNYNEQFF,TGTGCCAGCAATCAAGCGGCCCCGAACAACTACAATGAGCAGTTCTTC
TRBV27,TRBJ1-6,TRBD1,.,CASSFGTENSPLHF,TGTGCCAGCAGTTTTGGGACAGAAAATTCACCCCTCCACTTT
TRBV19,TRBJ1-4,TRBD1,.,CASSSQGVLNEKLFF,TGTGCCAGTAGTAGCCAGGGGGTATTGAATGAAAAACTGTTTTTT
TRBV6-6,TRBJ2-7,.,.,CASSPKTGSYEQYF,TGTGCCAGCAGTCCAAAGACAGGCTCCTACGAGCAGTACTTC
TRBV18,TRBJ2-6,.,.,CASSVSTGANVLTF,TGTGCCAGCTCTGTATCTACTGGGGCCAACGTCCTGACTTTC
TRBV29-1,TRBJ2-2,.,.,CSVEGTPRTGELFF,TGCAGCGTTGAGGGGACACCGAGGACCGGGGAGCTGTTTTTT
TRBV4-2,TRBJ2-3,TRBD2,once,CASSQELAGGSTDTQYF,TGTGCCAGCAGCCAAGAACTAGCGGGGGGGAGCACAGATACGCAGTATTTT
TRBV9,TRBJ2-2,TRBD2,once,CASSVGGGPTGELFF,TGTGCCAGCAGCGTTGGGGGGGGACCAACCGGGGAGCTGTTTTTT
TRBV7-2,TRBJ1-2,.,.,CASSLRNNYGYTF,TGTGCCAGCAGCTTGCGGAATAACTATGGCTACACCTTC
TRBV21-1,TRBJ1-6,.,once,CASSLLGQGGESPLHF,TGTGCCAGCAGCCTCCTCGGACAGGGTGGGGAATCACCCCTCCACTTT
TRBV5-1,TRBJ1-6,.,.,CASSLELNSPLHF,TGCGCCAGCAGCTTGGAACTCAATTCACCCCTCCACTTT
TRBV19,TRBJ1-1,TRBD1,.,CASTPGQENTEAFF,TGTGCCAGTACGCCGGGACAGGAGAACACTGAAGCTTTCTTT
TRBV6-5,TRBJ2-1,TRBD2,.,CASRLAGLGEQFF,TGTGCCAGCAGACTAGCGGGGTTAGGTGAGCAGTTCTTC
TRBV4-3,TRBJ2-1,TRBD2,few,CASSPTSGLYNEQFF,TGCGCCAGCAGCCCCACCTCGGGACTATACAATGAGCAGTTCTTC
TRBV18,TRBJ2-3,.,.,CASSGRITSTDTQYF,TGTGCCAGCTCTGGCAGGATAACTAGCACAGATACGCAGTATTTT
TRBV6-6,TRBJ2-2,.,.,CASTSRDSHTGELFF,TGTGCCAGCACTTCAAGGGACTCACACACCGGGGAGCTGTTTTTT
TRBV6-5,TRBJ1-1,.,.,CASRSAVRDFF,TGTGCCAGCAGATCTGCGGTTCGAGACTTCTTT
TRBV12-2,TRBJ2-7,.,.,CASRPTGTGGWEQYF,TGTGCAAGTCGCCCTACCGGGACAGGGGGCTGGGAGCAGTACTTC
TRBV18,TRBJ2-3,TRBD1,.,CASSGRQGGTDTQYF,TGTGCCAGCTCAGGTCGACAGGGGGGCACAGATACGCAGTATTTT
TRBV19,TRBJ2-2,TRBD2,.,CASTSGLLGELFF,TGTGCCAGCACTAGCGGGTTGTTAGGGGAGCTGTTTTTT
TRBV5-6,TRBJ1-1,.,.,CASSSSGGVEKAFF,TGTGCCAGCAGCAGTTCCGGCGGAGTGGAAAAAGCTTTCTTT
TRBV13,TRBJ2-7,TRBD1,.,CASSRWRYDRAEQYF,TGTGCCAGCAGCCGGTGGCGTTACGACAGGGCCGAGCAGTACTTC
TRBV9,TRBJ2-3,.,.,CASSVGSSDTQYF,TGTGCCAGCAGCGTAGGTAGTTCAGATACGCAGTATTTT
TRBV21-1,TRBJ1-1,.,.,CASSTNIPAGWGTEAFF,TGTGCCAGCAGTACCAATATCCCTGCGGGGTGGGGAACTGAAGCTTTCTTT
TRBV19,TRBJ1-2,.,.,CASSIPMREEDYGYTF,TGTGCCAGTAGTATACCTATGAGGGAGGAAGACTATGGCTACACCTTC
TRBV5-7,TRBJ2-1,TRBD2,.,CASSLTSGGGYEQFF,TGTGCCAGCAGCTTGACTAGCGGGGGGGGCTATGAGCAGTTCTTC
TRBV7-8,TRBJ2-5,.,few,CASSPKDSRRETQYF,TGTGCCAGCAGCCCAAAGGACAGCCGTCGGGAGACCCAGTACTTC
TRBV5-1,TRBJ2-5,TRBD2,.,CASSLGAPGGETQYF,TGCGCCAGCAGCTTGGGAGCCCCGGGGGGGGAGACCCAGTACTTC
TRBV9,TRBJ1-2,.,once,CASSVEVGREGYGYTF,TGTGCCAGCAGCGTAGAGGTTGGCAGGGAGGGGTATGGCTACACCTTC
TRBV7-8,TRBJ1-2,.,.,CASSPLVGSAGGYTF,TGTGCCAGCAGCCCCCTCGTGGGGAGCGCAGGTGGCTACACCTTC
TRBV12-3/TRBV12-4,TRBJ1-2,.,.,CASSFVASGYTF,TGTGCCAGCAGTTTCGTCGCGTCCGGCTACACCTTC
TRBV5-5,TRBJ1-5,TRBD1,.,CASSLWAQGQGAHQPQHF,TGTGCCAGCAGCTTGTGGGCCCAGGGGCAGGGGGCGCATCAGCCCCAGCATTTT
TRBV3-1/TRBV3-2,TRBJ1-2,.,.,CASSQVSGGGYTF,TGTGCCAGCAGCCAAGTCTCGGGGGGCGGCTACACCTTC
TRBV30,TRBJ1-3,.,once,CALAGPGNTIYF,TGTGCCCTGGCAGGGCCTGGAAACACCATATATTTT
TRBV6-5,TRBJ1-1,TRBD1,.,CASRGTGRAEAFF,TGTGCCAGCAGGGGGACAGGGAGAGCTGAAGCTTTCTTT
TRBV28,TRBJ2-3,.,.,CASSVTGTLDTQYF,TGTGCCAGCAGTGTGACCGGGACATTAGATACGCAGTATTTT